This T cell receptor (beta chain) was retrieved from a study of OX40 agonist ivuxolimab in advanced cancers. Study-level information: Hepatocellular carcinoma, melanoma, renal cell or head and neck cancer occurred in dose-escalation patients.

About this clone itself: Its cognate antigen is unknown.

Generated by immunoSEQ multiplex PCR, the TCRdb table keeps only in-frame clones and is missing some. Here the sample spans fewer than 60,000 clones, roughly 85% being singletons. Study-wide results and limits: More expanded clones were seen, on average, in CD8+ T cells than in CD4+.

CDR3 length equals 15 residues. Trimming cost V 2 bases and J 2 bases, with 11 bases left between them. CDR1 SEHNR and CDR2 FQNEAQ come from the germline V gene (reference sequence). The chain is built from TRBV7-9 and TRBJ2-3, with a possible D match to TRBD1 (6 bases). Sequenced here: CD4+ or CD8+ T cells sorted from blood, sampled in a trial of the OX40 agonist ivuxolimab. The origin of this receptor is an adult with an advanced solid tumor such as melanoma, head and neck, liver or kidney cancer. DNA of the CDR3: TGTGCCAGCAGCTTACGAGTGGGGGCCACAGATACGCAGTATTTT. Encoded protein: CASSLRVGATDTQYF.